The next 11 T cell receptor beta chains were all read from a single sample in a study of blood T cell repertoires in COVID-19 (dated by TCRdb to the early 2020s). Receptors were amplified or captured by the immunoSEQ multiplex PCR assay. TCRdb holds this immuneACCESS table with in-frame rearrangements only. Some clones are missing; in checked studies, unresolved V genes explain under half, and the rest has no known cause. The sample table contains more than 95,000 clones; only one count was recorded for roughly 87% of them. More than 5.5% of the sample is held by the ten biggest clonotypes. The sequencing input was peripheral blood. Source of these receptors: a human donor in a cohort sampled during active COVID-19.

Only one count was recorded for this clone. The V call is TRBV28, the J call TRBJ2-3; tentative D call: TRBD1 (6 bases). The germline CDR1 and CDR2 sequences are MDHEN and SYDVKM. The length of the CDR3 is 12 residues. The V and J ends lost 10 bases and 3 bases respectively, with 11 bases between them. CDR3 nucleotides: TGTGCCACCTTACAGGGAACAGATACGCAGTATTTT. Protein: CATLQGTDTQYF.

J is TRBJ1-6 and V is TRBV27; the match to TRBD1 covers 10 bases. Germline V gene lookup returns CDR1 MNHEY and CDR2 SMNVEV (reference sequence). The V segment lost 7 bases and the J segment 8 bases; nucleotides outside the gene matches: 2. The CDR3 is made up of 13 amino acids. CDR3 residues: CASIGQGDSPLHF. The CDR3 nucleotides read TGTGCCAGCATTGGACAGGGGGATTCACCCCTCCACTTT.

In DNA form, the CDR3 reads TGTGCCAGCAGCTTAGTAGCAGGGGGCTCTGGAAACACCATATATTTT. It codes for CASSLVAGGSGNTIYF. The rearrangement uses TRBV7-2 and TRBJ1-3, with 7 bases lining up with TRBD1. The CDR3 length is 16 residues. J lost 0 bases, V lost 1 base, and 3 bases had no gene match. Germline assignment: CDR1 SGHTA and CDR2 FQGNSA.

The CDR3 sequence is CASSQDRGPGETQYF. The CDR3 DNA follows: TGTGCCAGCAGCCAAGATAGGGGGCCTGGGGAGACCCAGTACTTC. The V call is TRBV3-1 (or the pseudogene TRBV3-2), the J call TRBJ2-5; TRBD1 matches at 7 bases. The CDR3 is made up of 15 amino acids. Germline V gene data show CDR1 as LGHDT and CDR2 as YNNKEL (reference sequence). Trimming cost V 0 bases and J 5 bases; bases outside gene matches: 6.

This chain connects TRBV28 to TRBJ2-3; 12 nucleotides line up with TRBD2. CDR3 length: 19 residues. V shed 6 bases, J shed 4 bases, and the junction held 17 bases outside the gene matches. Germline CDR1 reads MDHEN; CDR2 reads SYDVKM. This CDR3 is CASSRPEGLAGGWSDTQYF. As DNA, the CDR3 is TGTGCCAGCAGCCGACCTGAGGGACTAGCGGGCGGCTGGTCAGATACGCAGTATTTT. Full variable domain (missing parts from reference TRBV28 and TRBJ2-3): DVKVTQSSRYLVKRTGEKVFLECVQDMDHENMFWYRQDPGLGLRLIYFSYDVKMKEKGDIPEGYSVSREKKERFSLILESASTNQTSMYLCASSRPEGLAGGWSDTQYFGPGTRLTVL.

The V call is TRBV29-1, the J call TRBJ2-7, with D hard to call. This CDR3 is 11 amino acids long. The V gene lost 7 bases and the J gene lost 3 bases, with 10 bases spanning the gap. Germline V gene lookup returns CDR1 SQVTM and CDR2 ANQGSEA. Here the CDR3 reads CSAHFSYEQYF. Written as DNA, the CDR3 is TGCAGCGCACATTTCAGCTACGAGCAGTACTTC.

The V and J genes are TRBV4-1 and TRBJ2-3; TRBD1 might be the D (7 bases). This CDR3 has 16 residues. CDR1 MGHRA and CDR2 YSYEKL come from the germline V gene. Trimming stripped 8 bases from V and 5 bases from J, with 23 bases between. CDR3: CASGPGGLHGLDTQYF. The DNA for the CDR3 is TGCGCCAGCGGGCCAGGGGGGCTGCATGGTTTAGATACGCAGTATTTT.

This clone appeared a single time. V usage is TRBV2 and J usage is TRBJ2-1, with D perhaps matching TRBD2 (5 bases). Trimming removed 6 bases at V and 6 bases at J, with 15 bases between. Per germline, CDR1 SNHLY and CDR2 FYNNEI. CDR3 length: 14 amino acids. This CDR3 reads CASRQDSSGNEQFF. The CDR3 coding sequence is TGTGCCAGCAGGCAGGACTCCAGTGGCAATGAGCAGTTCTTC.

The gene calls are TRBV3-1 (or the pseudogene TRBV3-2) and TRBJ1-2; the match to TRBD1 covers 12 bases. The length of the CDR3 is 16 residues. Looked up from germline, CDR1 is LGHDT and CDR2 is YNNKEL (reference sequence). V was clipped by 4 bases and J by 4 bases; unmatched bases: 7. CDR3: CASSLGDRGRVYGYTF. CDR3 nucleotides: TGTGCCAGCAGCCTAGGGGACAGGGGGCGCGTCTATGGCTACACCTTC.

CDR3 protein: CTSSQDREDRVGEQFF. CDR3 sequence (DNA): TGCACCAGCAGCCAAGATAGAGAGGACAGGGTCGGCGAGCAGTTCTTC. The J gene is TRBJ2-1, the V gene TRBV1; the table's D gene call, TRBD1, was not cross checked with the DNA. TRBV1 represents a pseudogene. The CDR3 extends over 16 amino acids.

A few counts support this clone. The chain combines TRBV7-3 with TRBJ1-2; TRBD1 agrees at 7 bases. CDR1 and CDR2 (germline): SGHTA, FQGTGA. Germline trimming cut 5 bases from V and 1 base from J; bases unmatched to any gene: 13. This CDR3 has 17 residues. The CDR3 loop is CASSHHWGQTFNYGYTF. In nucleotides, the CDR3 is TGTGCCAGCAGCCACCATTGGGGACAGACCTTTAACTATGGCTACACCTTC.